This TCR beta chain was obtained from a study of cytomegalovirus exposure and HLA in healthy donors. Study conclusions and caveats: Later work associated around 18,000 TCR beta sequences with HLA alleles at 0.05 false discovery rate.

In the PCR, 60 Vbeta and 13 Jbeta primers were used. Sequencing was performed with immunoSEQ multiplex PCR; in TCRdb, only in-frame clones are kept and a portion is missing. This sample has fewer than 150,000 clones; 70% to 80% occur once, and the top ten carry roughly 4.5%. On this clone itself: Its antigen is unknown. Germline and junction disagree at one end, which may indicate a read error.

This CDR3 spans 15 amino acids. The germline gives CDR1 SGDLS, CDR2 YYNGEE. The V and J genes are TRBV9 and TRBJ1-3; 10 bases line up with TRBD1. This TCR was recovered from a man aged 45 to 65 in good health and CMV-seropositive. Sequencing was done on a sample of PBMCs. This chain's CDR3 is CASSVLETGGLGLDF. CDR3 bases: TGTGCCAGCAGCGTGTTGGAGACAGGGGGCCTGGGGCTGGATTTT.